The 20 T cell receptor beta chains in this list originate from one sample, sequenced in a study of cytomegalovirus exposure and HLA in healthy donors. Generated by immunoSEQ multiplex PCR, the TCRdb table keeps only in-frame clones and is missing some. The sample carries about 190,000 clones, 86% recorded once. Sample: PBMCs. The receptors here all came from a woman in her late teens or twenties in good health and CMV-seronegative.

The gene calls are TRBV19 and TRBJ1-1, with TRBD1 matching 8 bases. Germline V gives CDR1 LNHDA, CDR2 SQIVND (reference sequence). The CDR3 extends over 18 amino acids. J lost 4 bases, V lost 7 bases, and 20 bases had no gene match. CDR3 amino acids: CASTHRGTGRTDITEAFF. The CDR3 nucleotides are TGTGCCAGTACCCATCGCGGGACAGGCAGAACAGACATCACTGAAGCTTTCTTT. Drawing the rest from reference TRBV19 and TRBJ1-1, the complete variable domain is DGGITQSPKYLFRKEGQNVTLSCEQNLNHDAMYWYRQDPGQGLRLIYYSQIVNDFQKGDIAEGYSVSREKKESFPLTVTSAQKNPTAFYLCASTHRGTGRTDITEAFFGQGTRLTVV.

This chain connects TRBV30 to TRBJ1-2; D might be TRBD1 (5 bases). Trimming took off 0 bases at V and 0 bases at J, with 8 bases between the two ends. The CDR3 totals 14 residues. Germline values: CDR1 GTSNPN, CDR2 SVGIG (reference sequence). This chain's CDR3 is CAWSVGGPNYGYTF. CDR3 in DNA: TGTGCCTGGAGTGTGGGGGGACCTAACTATGGCTACACCTTC.

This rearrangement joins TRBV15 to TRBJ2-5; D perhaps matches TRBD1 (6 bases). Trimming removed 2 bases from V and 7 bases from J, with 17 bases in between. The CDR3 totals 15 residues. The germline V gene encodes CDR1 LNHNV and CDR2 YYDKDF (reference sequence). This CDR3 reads CATSRRAGEVGTQYF. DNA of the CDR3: TGTGCCACCAGCAGACGGGCAGGGGAAGTCGGGACCCAGTACTTC.

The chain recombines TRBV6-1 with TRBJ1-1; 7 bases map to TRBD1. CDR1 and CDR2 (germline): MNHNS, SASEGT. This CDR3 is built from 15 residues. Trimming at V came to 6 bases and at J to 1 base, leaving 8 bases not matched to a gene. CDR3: CASRKEGARNTEAFF. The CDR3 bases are TGTGCCAGCAGGAAGGAGGGGGCAAGGAACACTGAAGCTTTCTTT.

CDR3 residues: CASNRADTQYF. CDR3 nucleotides: TGTGCCAGCAACCGGGCAGATACGCAGTATTTT. The V gene is TRBV25-1, the J gene TRBJ2-3; unclear D gene. V was clipped by 7 bases and J by 4 bases, with 6 bases between them. The V gene's germline CDR1 is MGHDK and CDR2 SYGVNS. CDR3 size: 11 residues.

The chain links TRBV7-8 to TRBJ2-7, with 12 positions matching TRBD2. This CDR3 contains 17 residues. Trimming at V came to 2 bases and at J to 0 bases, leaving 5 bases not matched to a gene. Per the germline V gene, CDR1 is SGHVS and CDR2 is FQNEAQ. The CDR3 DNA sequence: TGTGCCAGCAGCTTATCTAGCGGGGGGGCCACCTCCTACGAGCAGTACTTC. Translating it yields CASSLSSGGATSYEQYF.

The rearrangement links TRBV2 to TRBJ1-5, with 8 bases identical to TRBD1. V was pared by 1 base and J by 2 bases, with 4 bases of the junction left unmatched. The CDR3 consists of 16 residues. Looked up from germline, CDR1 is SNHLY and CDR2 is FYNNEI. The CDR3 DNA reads TGTGCCAGCAGTGAAGGGACAGGGATCGGCAATCAGCCCCAGCATTTT. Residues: CASSEGTGIGNQPQHF. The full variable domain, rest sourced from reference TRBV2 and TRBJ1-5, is EPEVTQTPSHQVTQMGQEVILRCVPISNHLYFYWYRQILGQKVEFLVSFYNNEISEKSEIFDDQFSVERPDGSNFTLKIRSTKLEDSAMYFCASSEGTGIGNQPQHFGDGTRLSIL.

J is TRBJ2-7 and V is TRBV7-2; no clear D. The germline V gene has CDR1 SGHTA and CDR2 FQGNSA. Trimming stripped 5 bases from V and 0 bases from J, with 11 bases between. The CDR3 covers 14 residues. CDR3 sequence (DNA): TGTGCCAGCAGCCTCCTAGGAACCTCCTACGAGCAGTACTTC. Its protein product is CASSLLGTSYEQYF.

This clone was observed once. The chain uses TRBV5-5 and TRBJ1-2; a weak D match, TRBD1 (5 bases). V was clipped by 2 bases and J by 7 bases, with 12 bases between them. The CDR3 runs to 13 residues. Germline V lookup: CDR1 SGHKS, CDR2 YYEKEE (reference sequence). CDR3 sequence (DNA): TGTGCCAGCAGCTTTGACCCGGGGGGTGGCTACACCTTC. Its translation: CASSFDPGGGYTF. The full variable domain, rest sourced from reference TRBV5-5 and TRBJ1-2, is DAGVTQSPTHLIKTRGQQVTLRCSPISGHKSVSWYQQVLGQGPQFIFQYYEKEERGRGNFPDRFSARQFPNYSSELNVNALLLGDSALYLCASSFDPGGGYTFGSGTRLTVV.

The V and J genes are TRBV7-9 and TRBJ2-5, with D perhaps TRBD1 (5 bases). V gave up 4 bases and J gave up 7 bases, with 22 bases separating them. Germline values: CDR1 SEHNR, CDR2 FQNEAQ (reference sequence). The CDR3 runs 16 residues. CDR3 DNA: TGTGCCAGCAGCTCCGACCCCCAGGGCCCACTTAGGACCCAGTACTTC. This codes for CASSSDPQGPLRTQYF.

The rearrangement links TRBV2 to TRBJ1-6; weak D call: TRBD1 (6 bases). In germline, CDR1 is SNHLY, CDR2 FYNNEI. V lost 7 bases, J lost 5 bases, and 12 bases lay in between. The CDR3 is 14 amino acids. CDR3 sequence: CASKGDPDNSPLHF. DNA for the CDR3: TGTGCCAGCAAGGGGGATCCAGATAATTCACCCCTCCACTTT.

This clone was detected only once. CDR3 bases: TGTGCCTGGAGTGTAGGGTTAGCGGGGGACTACACAGATACGCAGTATTTT. This encodes CAWSVGLAGDYTDTQYF. This chain connects TRBV30 to TRBJ2-3; 9 bases fit TRBD2. Germline CDR1 reads GTSNPN; CDR2 reads SVGIG (reference sequence). With V trimmed by 0 bases and J by 2 bases, 9 bases remained unmatched. This CDR3 is 17 amino acids long.

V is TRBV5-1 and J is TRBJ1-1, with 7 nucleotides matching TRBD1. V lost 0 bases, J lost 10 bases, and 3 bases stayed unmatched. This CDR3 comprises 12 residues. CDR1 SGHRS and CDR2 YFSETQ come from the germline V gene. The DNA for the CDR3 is TGCGCCAGCAGCTTGGAACGGGACAGAGCTTTCTTT. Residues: CASSLERDRAFF.

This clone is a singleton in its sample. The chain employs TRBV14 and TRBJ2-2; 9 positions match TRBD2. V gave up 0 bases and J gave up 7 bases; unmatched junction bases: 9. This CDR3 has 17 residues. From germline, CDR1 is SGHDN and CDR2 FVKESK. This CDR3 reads CASSQEGAGGPGGELFF. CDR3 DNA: TGTGCCAGCAGCCAAGAGGGAGCGGGAGGTCCCGGCGGGGAGCTGTTTTTT.

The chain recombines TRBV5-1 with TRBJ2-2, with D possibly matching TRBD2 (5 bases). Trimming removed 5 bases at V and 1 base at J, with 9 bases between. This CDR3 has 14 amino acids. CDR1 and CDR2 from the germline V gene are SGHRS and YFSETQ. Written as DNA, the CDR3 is TGCGCCAGCAGTCGAGCGGTGAACACCGGGGAGCTGTTTTTT. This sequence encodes CASSRAVNTGELFF.

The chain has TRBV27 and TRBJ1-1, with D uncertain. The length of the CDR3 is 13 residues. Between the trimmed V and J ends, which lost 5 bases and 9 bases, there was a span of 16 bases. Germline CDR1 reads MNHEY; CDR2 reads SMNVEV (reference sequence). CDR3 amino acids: CASSRIELQKAFF. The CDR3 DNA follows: TGTGCCAGCAGTCGAATAGAACTACAAAAAGCTTTCTTT.

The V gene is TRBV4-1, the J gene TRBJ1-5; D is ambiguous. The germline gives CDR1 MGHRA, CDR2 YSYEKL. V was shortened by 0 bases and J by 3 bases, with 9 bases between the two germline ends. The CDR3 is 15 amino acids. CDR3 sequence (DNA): TGCGCCAGCAGCCAAGAGGAGAGGTACAATCAGCCCCAGCATTTT. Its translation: CASSQEERYNQPQHF.

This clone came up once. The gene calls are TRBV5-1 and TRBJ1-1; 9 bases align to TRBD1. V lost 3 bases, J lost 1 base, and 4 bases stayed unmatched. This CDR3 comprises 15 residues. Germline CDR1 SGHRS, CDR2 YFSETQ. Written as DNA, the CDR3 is TGCGCCAGCAGCTCCGGACAGGGGAAGAACACTGAAGCTTTCTTT. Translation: CASSSGQGKNTEAFF. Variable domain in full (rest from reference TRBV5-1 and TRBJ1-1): KAGVTQTPRYLIKTRGQQVTLSCSPISGHRSVSWYQQTPGQGLQFLFEYFSETQRNKGNFPGRFSGRQFSNSRSEMNVSTLELGDSALYLCASSSGQGKNTEAFFGQGTRLTVV.

DNA for the CDR3: TGTGCCACCGTCCCGGGACAGGGAAGAACTGAAGCTTTCTTT. Translated: CATVPGQGRTEAFF. The chain recombines TRBV25-1 with TRBJ1-1; 9 bases agree with TRBD1. CDR3 length equals 14 residues. V shed 10 bases and J 5 bases; nucleotides not matched to a gene: 11. Germline V gene sequence: CDR1 MGHDK, CDR2 SYGVNS.

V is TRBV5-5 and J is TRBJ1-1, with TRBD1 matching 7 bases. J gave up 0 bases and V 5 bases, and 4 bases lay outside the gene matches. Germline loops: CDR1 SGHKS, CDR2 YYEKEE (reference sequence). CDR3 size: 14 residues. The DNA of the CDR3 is TGTGCCAGCAGGCGCGACAGGGTGAACACTGAAGCTTTCTTT. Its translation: CASRRDRVNTEAFF.